These 22 T cell receptor beta chains share one sample of origin, sequenced in a study of Graves' ophthalmopathy and Graves' hyperthyroidism. Amplification from RNA transcripts yielded the TCR beta CDR3 regions. RT-PCR was first run with HTBI primers, then multiplex PCR in a second round. TCRdb redid the calling of the multiplex PCR reads with MiXCR, one entry per CDR3 protein. The sample has about 740,000 distinct CDR3 sequences; roughly 40% are singletons. Specimen: peripheral blood. These receptors all come from an adult man with Graves' ophthalmopathy.

This clonotype was found many times. The chain joins TRBV2 to TRBJ1-1; unclear D gene. This CDR3 is built from 11 residues. Germline V CDR1 and CDR2: SNHLY, FYNNEI. Deletions cut 11 bases from V and 0 bases from J, with 7 bases between. This chain's CDR3 is CASNMNTEAFF. The DNA for the CDR3 is TGTGCCTCGAACATGAACACTGAAGCTTTCTTT.

This chain links TRBV10-3 with TRBJ1-2; TRBD1 is a possible D gene (6 bases). V was shortened by 6 bases and J by 7 bases, with 36 bases between the two germline ends. There are 20 residues in the CDR3. Germline lookup yields CDR1 ENHRY and CDR2 SYGVKD. CDR3 sequence: CAISRDTGTGIPLVRGGYTF. The CDR3 coding sequence is TGTGCCATCAGCCGGGACACAGGAACAGGGATCCCCCTAGTAAGGGGTGGCTACACCTTC.

The chain joins TRBV14 to TRBJ2-3; TRBD2 agrees at 9 bases. Germline V gene lookup returns CDR1 SGHDN and CDR2 FVKESK. The CDR3 totals 13 residues. With V trimmed by 4 bases and J by 5 bases, 1 base remained unmatched. The CDR3: CASSPTSGDTQYF. In nucleotides, the CDR3 is TGTGCCAGCAGCCCGACTAGCGGAGATACGCAGTATTTT.

This clonotype has a handful of counts. This CDR3 is CASSPGATDQETQYF. In DNA, the CDR3 is TGTGCCAGCAGCCCCGGGGCCACAGACCAAGAGACCCAGTACTTC. The rearrangement joins TRBV7-2 to TRBJ2-5; the D gene could be TRBD1 or TRBD2 (5 bases each). CDR1 is SGHTA and CDR2 is FQGNSA in the germline V gene. This CDR3 is 15 amino acids long. Trimming left V 5 bases short and J 0 bases short, with 13 bases between.

The table lists this clonotype with a count of one. CDR3 DNA sequence: TGCAGCGCTAATTTCAGAAACTATGGCTACACCTTC. This gives the protein CSANFRNYGYTF. The chain couples TRBV29-1 to TRBJ1-2; no clear D. The germline V and J ends were trimmed by 7 bases and 2 bases, with 11 bases remaining between them. Germline V gene data show CDR1 as SQVTM and CDR2 as ANQGSEA. There are 12 residues in the CDR3.

The chain carries TRBV24-1 and TRBJ1-1, with TRBD1 identical over 8 bases. Germline lookup yields CDR1 KGHDR and CDR2 SFDVKD. The CDR3 runs 18 residues. V gave up 2 bases and J gave up 5 bases; unmatched junction bases: 15. The CDR3 nucleotides are TGTGCCACCAGTGATTCGTTCGACAGGGGCCCTGTTGGGACTGAAGCTTTCTTT. Amino acids: CATSDSFDRGPVGTEAFF.

This chain joins TRBV24-1 and TRBJ1-4; TRBD1 agrees at 10 bases. This CDR3 has 17 residues. The J segment lost 2 bases and the V segment lost 2 bases, leaving 4 bases of the junction unmatched. The V gene's germline CDR1 is KGHDR and CDR2 SFDVKD. The CDR3 DNA is TGTGCCACCAGTGATTCGGGACAGGGGATCACTAATGAAAAACTGTTTTTT. Protein product: CATSDSGQGITNEKLFF.

CDR3 residues: CASSLRARGFEKLFF. The DNA for the CDR3 is TGTGCCAGCAGCTTACGAGCCAGGGGTTTCGAAAAACTGTTTTTT. The V and J genes are TRBV7-2 and TRBJ1-4; D possibly corresponds to TRBD1 (6 bases). Germline V gene sequence: CDR1 SGHTA, CDR2 FQGNSA. Trimming cost V 2 bases and J 8 bases, with 15 bases left between them. The CDR3 loop spans 15 amino acids.

The chain couples TRBV19 to TRBJ2-6; 10 bases align to TRBD1. Germline trimming cut 9 bases from V and 2 bases from J; bases unmatched to any gene: 13. The CDR3 consists of 18 residues. Per the germline V gene, CDR1 is LNHDA and CDR2 is SQIVND (reference sequence). The chain's CDR3 is CASSYVPGQGTGANVLTF. CDR3 nucleotide sequence: TGTGCCAGCAGTTACGTCCCGGGACAGGGGACTGGGGCCAACGTCCTGACTTTC. Together with reference TRBV19 and TRBJ2-6, the CDR3 gives the full variable domain: DGGITQSPKYLFRKEGQNVTLSCEQNLNHDAMYWYRQDPGQGLRLIYYSQIVNDFQKGDIAEGYSVSREKKESFPLTVTSAQKNPTAFYLCASSYVPGQGTGANVLTFGAGSRLTVL.

The V and J genes are TRBV7-9 and TRBJ1-2, with D possibly being TRBD1 (6 bases). The CDR3 totals 16 residues. The V end was cut by 4 bases, the J end by 2 bases, with 17 bases between. The germline V gene encodes CDR1 SEHNR and CDR2 FQNEAQ (reference sequence). The chain's CDR3 is CASSSSRQANNYGYTF. CDR3 sequence (DNA): TGTGCCAGCAGCTCCTCGCGACAGGCGAACAACTATGGCTACACCTTC.

This clonotype was recorded many times. The chain carries TRBV24-1 and TRBJ1-2; no definite D call. V was cut by 4 bases and J by 5 bases, with 13 bases left in between. Germline V gene data show CDR1 as KGHDR and CDR2 as SFDVKD. CDR3 size: 14 residues. For the CDR3, the DNA is TGTGCCACCAGTGACTCGGACGGCCCGTATGGCTACACCTTC. This gives the protein CATSDSDGPYGYTF.

This clonotype was seen once. The CDR3 DNA is TGCAGTGCTAAAGGGGGCGCGGAGACCGGGGAGCTGTTTTTT. This codes for CSAKGGAETGELFF. This chain joins TRBV20-1 and TRBJ2-2, with 7 bases that match TRBD1. The CDR3 is 14 residues long. The V segment lost 4 bases and the J segment 5 bases; nucleotides outside the gene matches: 7. Germline V gene data show CDR1 as DFQATT and CDR2 as SNEGSKA (reference sequence).

The genes are TRBV11-1 and TRBJ2-7; no definite D call. The CDR3 runs 16 residues. Germline V CDR1 and CDR2: SGHAT, FQDESV (reference sequence). Trimming left V 1 base short and J 5 bases short, with 18 bases between. CDR3 protein: CASSLVGLESPHEQYF. The CDR3 DNA reads as TGTGCCAGCAGCTTAGTTGGGCTAGAAAGTCCCCACGAGCAGTACTTC.

This clonotype has ten or more counts. V is TRBV25-1 and J is TRBJ1-2; D call uncertain. Germline V gene data show CDR1 as MGHDK and CDR2 as SYGVNS. CDR3 length equals 10 residues. Trimming cost V 4 bases and J 11 bases, with 8 bases left between them. In nucleotides, the CDR3 is TGTGCCAGCAGTGCAGGCGAGTACACCTTC. Encoded protein: CASSAGEYTF.

This chain joins TRBV10-3 and TRBJ1-2; D gene ambiguous. This CDR3 contains 10 residues. Germline CDR1 reads ENHRY; CDR2 reads SYGVKD. Trimming shortened V by 8 bases and J by 13 bases, and 14 bases separated the two germline ends. The CDR3 reads CAIERDRVTF. The CDR3 DNA reads as TGTGCCATCGAGCGGGATCGTGTCACCTTC.

This clonotype occurred a few times. The CDR3 region has the DNA TGCGCCAGCAGCTTGGTTCAGGGCTATAATTCACCCCTCCACTTT. Amino acid sequence: CASSLVQGYNSPLHF. The chain links TRBV5-1 to TRBJ1-6; D may be TRBD1 (5 bases). Trimming stripped 0 bases from V and 3 bases from J, with 7 bases between. CDR3 length: 15 amino acids. Germline V gives CDR1 SGHRS, CDR2 YFSETQ.

The V and J genes are TRBV19 and TRBJ1-5; a weak D match, TRBD1 (5 bases). Germline V gene lookup returns CDR1 LNHDA and CDR2 SQIVND (reference sequence). With 1 base removed from V and 5 bases from J, the gap between germline ends came to 12 bases. This CDR3 region has 15 residues. CDR3 residues: CASSIAGRDYQPQHF. In nucleotides, the CDR3 is TGTGCCAGTAGTATAGCGGGCAGGGATTATCAGCCCCAGCATTTT.

The chain carries TRBV7-2 and TRBJ2-5, with 10 bases aligning to TRBD1. After removal of 4 bases from V and 2 bases from J, the junction contained 13 bases not matched to a gene. The CDR3 is 18 amino acids. The germline gives CDR1 SGHTA, CDR2 FQGNSA. The CDR3 DNA reads TGTGCCAGCAGCTGGGGACAGGGGAATTTTCCTCCTCAAGAGACCCAGTACTTC. Translating it yields CASSWGQGNFPPQETQYF.

The V and J genes are TRBV24-1 and TRBJ2-7; D is possibly TRBD2 (6 bases). The germline V gene encodes CDR1 KGHDR and CDR2 SFDVKD. The CDR3 totals 12 residues. V lost 5 bases and J lost 6, with 10 bases in between. The CDR3 DNA sequence: TGTGCCACCAGTGTTACCGGGGGCGAGCAGTACTTC. It specifies CATSVTGGEQYF.

V and J are TRBV6-4 and TRBJ1-6; D remains unclear. CDR1 is MRHNA and CDR2 is SNTAGT in the germline V gene. V was cut by 4 bases and J by 8 bases, with 15 bases left in between. The CDR3 has 15 amino acids. The CDR3 loop reads CASSVFSGADSPLHF. The CDR3 nucleotides read TGTGCCAGCAGTGTGTTTTCGGGCGCTGATTCACCCCTCCACTTT.

The chain links TRBV2 to TRBJ2-7; D call uncertain. Germline V gene data show CDR1 as SNHLY and CDR2 as FYNNEI. Trimming left V 2 bases short and J 7 bases short, with 12 bases between. This CDR3 is built from 13 residues. This chain's CDR3 is CASSEPFTIEQYF. CDR3 nucleotides: TGTGCCAGCAGTGAACCCTTTACTATAGAGCAGTACTTC.

This clonotype was detected once. This chain uses TRBV10-3 with TRBJ2-7; 10 bases align to TRBD1. This CDR3 is 16 amino acids long. Germline V CDR1 and CDR2: ENHRY, SYGVKD. The V gene end was trimmed by 9 bases and the J gene end by 6 bases; junction bases not matched to a gene: 17. The CDR3 sequence: CAIQDRRDRGPTEQYF. In DNA form, the CDR3 reads TGTGCCATTCAGGACCGCCGGGACAGGGGACCGACCGAGCAGTACTTC.